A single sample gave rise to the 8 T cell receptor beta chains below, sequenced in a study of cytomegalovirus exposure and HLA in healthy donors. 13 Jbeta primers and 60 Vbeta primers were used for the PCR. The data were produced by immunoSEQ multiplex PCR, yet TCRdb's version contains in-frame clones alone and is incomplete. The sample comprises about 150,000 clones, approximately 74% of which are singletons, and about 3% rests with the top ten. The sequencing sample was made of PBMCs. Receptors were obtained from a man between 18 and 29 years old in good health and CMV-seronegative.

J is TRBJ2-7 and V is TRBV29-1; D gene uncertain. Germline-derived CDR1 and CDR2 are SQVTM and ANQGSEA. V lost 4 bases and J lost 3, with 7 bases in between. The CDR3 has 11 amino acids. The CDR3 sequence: CSVGALYEQYF. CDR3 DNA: TGCAGCGTTGGGGCCCTCTACGAGCAGTACTTC.

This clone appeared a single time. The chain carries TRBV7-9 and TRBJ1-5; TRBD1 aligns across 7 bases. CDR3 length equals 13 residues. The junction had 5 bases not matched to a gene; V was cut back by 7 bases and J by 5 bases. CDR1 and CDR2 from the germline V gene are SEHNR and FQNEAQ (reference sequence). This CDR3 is CASTLTGDQPQHF. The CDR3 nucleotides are TGTGCCAGCACCCTCACAGGGGATCAGCCCCAGCATTTT.

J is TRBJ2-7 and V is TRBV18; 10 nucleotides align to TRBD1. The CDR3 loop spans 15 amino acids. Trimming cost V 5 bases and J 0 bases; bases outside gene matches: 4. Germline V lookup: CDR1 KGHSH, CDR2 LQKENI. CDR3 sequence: CASSVGQGSSYEQYF. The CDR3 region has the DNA TGTGCCAGCTCAGTGGGACAGGGGAGCTCCTACGAGCAGTACTTC.

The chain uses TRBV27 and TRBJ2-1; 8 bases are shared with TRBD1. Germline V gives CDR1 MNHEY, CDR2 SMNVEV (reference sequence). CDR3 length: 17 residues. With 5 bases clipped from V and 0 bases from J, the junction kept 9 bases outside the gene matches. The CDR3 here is CASSPGQGGGSYNEQFF. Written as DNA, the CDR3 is TGTGCCAGCAGTCCAGGACAGGGTGGGGGCTCCTACAATGAGCAGTTCTTC.

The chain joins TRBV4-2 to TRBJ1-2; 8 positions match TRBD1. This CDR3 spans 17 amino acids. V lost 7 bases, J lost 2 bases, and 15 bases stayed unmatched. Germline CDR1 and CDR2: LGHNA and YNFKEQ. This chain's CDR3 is CASTAKIAQGANYGYTF. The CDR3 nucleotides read TGTGCCAGCACAGCCAAGATAGCCCAGGGGGCCAACTATGGCTACACCTTC.

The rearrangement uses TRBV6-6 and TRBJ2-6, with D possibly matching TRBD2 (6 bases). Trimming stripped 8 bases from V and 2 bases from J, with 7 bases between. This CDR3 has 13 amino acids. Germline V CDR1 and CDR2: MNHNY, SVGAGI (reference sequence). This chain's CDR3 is CASGRTGANVLTF. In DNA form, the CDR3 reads TGTGCCAGCGGGAGGACTGGGGCCAACGTCCTGACTTTC.

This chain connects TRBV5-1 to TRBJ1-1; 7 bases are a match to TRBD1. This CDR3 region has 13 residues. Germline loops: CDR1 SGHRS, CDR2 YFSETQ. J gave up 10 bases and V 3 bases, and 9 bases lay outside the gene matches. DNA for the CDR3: TGCGCCAGCAGCTACGGACAGGCACATGGAGCTTTCTTT. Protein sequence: CASSYGQAHGAFF.

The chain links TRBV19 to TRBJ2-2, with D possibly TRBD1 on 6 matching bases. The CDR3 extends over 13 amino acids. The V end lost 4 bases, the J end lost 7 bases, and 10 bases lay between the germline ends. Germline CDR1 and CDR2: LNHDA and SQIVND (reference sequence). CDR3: CASSNTGSGELFF. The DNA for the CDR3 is TGTGCCAGTAGTAATACAGGGAGCGGGGAGCTGTTTTTT. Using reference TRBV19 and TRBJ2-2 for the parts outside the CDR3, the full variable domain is DGGITQSPKYLFRKEGQNVTLSCEQNLNHDAMYWYRQDPGQGLRLIYYSQIVNDFQKGDIAEGYSVSREKKESFPLTVTSAQKNPTAFYLCASSNTGSGELFFGEGSRLTVL.